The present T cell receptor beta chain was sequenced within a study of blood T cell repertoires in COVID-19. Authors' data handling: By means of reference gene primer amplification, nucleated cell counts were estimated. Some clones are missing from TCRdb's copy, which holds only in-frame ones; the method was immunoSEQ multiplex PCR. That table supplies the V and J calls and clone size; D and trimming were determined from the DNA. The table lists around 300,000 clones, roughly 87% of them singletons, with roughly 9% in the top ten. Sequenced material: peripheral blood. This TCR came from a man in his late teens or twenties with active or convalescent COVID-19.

CDR3 nucleotides: TGTGCCAGCAGTCCCGGGACAGGTCTCACTGAAGCTTTCTTT. Amino acids: CASSPGTGLTEAFF. V usage is TRBV27 and J usage is TRBJ1-1; TRBD1 matches at 8 bases. The CDR3 has 14 amino acids. V was clipped by 5 bases and J by 4 bases; unmatched bases: 6. Germline lookup yields CDR1 MNHEY and CDR2 SMNVEV (reference sequence).